The TCR beta chain described here comes from a study of beta chain features in type 1 diabetes. In the study overall: Researchers looked at 95 million to 140 million sorted cells across all samples.

Investigators reverse transcribed all isolated RNA, so they sequenced expressed TCRB transcripts. TCRdb's copy holds only in-frame clones and misses some; the assay was immunoSEQ multiplex PCR. The sample lists almost 350,000 clones, approximately 9.9% occurring once. In the case of this clone: No antigen is known for it.

Whole-study results and caveats: TCRB CDR3s from Type 1 diabetes patients were moderately but significantly shorter in all four CD4+ subsets.

CDR3 length: 12 residues. In germline, CDR1 is GTSNPN, CDR2 SVGIG (reference sequence). Specimen: central memory CD4+ T cells from blood. This chain connects TRBV30 to TRBJ2-1; 9 bases are a match to TRBD1. This clonotype was obtained from a man aged 25 to 40 with type 1 diabetes. CDR3 in DNA: TGTGCGATTAGGACAGGGGACAATGAGCAGTTCTTC. This translates into CAIRTGDNEQFF.